This TCR beta chain is from a study of blood T cell repertoires in COVID-19. Study-level background: Italy, Spain and the United States were the sources of the convalescent and acute COVID-19 samples. PBMCs, B-cell-depleted T cells, or T cells were the source of the cDNA or gDNA that made up the material.

Authors' processing steps: Estimation of nucleated cell counts was performed using reference gene primer amplification. The protocol was immunoSEQ multiplex PCR, while the TCRdb copy is restricted to in-frame clones and leaves out a portion. V and J calls and clone size follow that table, whereas D and trimming were derived from the DNA. The sample lists 650,000 to 800,000 clones; around 89% were seen once. Trimming removed 6 bases from V and 2 bases from J, with 12 bases in between. The germline CDR1 and CDR2 sequences are MNHEY and SVGAGI. This CDR3 has 14 amino acids. This chain connects TRBV6-5 to TRBJ2-3; a possible D gene is TRBD1 (6 bases). This sequence originates from a woman younger than 35 with acute or convalescent COVID-19. Sequencing was performed on peripheral blood. The DNA of the CDR3 is TGTGCCAGCAGCCACAGGGACCCCACAGATACGCAGTATTTT. It codes for CASSHRDPTDTQYF.